Included here is one T cell receptor beta chain sequence, with context. Its antigen remains unidentified. Per sample, a minimum of 7 million PBMCs were isolated. The data belong to a study of blood T cells in healthy people across ages. This CDR3 is built from 13 residues. Germline assignment: CDR1 LNHDA and CDR2 SQIVND (reference sequence). J was trimmed by 7 bases and V by 7 bases; bases with no gene match: 10. Study outcomes and limitations: Samples with more naive T cells showed higher observed beta diversity. Estimates of diversity drawn from one million T cells were considered underestimates.

A sample-barcoded 5' primer and a J-beta primer mix were used in a second PCR of roughly 7 to 11 cycles. TCRdb reanalysed the 5' RACE reads using MiXCR and keeps one entry per CDR3 protein. The data contain some 930,000 distinct CDR3 sequences, almost 30% of them singletons. These data also formed part of another study, on T cells of mothers and their children. That work adds: Five or six children, together with their three healthy Caucasian mothers, made up the donors.

The clonotype originates from a woman in her forties in good health. Input material: blood. The V call is TRBV19, the J call TRBJ2-7, with TRBD2 identical over 7 bases. CDR3 sequence reads: CASTTLRGGEQYF. The CDR3 nucleotides are TGTGCCAGTACGACACTGCGGGGAGGGGAGCAGTACTTC. The full variable domain, with the rest looked up from reference TRBV19 and TRBJ2-7, is DGGITQSPKYLFRKEGQNVTLSCEQNLNHDAMYWYRQDPGQGLRLIYYSQIVNDFQKGDIAEGYSVSREKKESFPLTVTSAQKNPTAFYLCASTTLRGGEQYFGPGTRLTVT.